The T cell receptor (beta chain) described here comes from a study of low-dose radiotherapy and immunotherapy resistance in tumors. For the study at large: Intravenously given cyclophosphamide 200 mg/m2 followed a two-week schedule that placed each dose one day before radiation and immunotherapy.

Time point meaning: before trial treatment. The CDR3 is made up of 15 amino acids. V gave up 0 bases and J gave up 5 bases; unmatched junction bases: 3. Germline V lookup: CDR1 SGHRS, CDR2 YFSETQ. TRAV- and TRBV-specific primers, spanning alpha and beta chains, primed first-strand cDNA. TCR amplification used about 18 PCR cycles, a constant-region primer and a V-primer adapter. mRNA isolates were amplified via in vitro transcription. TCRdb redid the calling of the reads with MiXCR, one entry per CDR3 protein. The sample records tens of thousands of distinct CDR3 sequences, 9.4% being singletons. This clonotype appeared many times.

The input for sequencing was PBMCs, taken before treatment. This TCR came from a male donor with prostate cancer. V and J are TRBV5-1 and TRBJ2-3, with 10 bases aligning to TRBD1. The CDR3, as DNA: TGCGCCAGCAGCTTGGGACAGGGGGCTGGAGATACGCAGTATTTT. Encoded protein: CASSLGQGAGDTQYF.